This T cell receptor (beta chain) was found in a study of blood T cell repertoires in COVID-19. The wider study: Specimens from acute and convalescent COVID-19 originated in the United States, Italy and Spain.

CDR3 length: 13 residues. The V gene lost 5 bases and the J gene lost 9 bases, with 17 bases spanning the gap. The germline V gene has CDR1 LNHDA and CDR2 SQIVND (reference sequence). In the original analysis: It was from reference gene primer amplification that nucleated cell counts were estimated. The protocol was immunoSEQ multiplex PCR, while the TCRdb copy is restricted to in-frame clones and leaves out a portion. That table furnishes V, J and clone size, whereas the DNA furnished D and trimming. This sample has 45,000 or so clones, with approximately 81% found just once. Sequencing was performed on peripheral blood. The rearrangement uses TRBV19 and TRBJ2-7; TRBD2 is a possible D gene (5 bases). This clonotype originated in a woman aged 70-85 years with acute or convalescent COVID-19. The CDR3 bases are TGTGCCAGTAGTGCCGCTCTAGCTAGTGTGCAGTACTTC. It encodes CASSAALASVQYF.